A single sample is the source of the 15 T cell receptor beta chains below, sequenced in a study of T cell responses to AZD1222 COVID-19 vaccine. Sequencing used immunoSEQ multiplex PCR; TCRdb keeps in-frame clones, though not all of them. The table lists over 130,000 clones, about 92% of them singletons. The sequenced sample was peripheral blood, obtained 28 days after the second AZD1222 dose. Receptors originate from an adult who received the AZD1222 COVID-19 vaccine.

The chain uses TRBV9 and TRBJ2-6; D is uncertain. Trimming stripped 4 bases from V and 0 bases from J, with 14 bases between. CDR3 length: 17 residues. CDR1 SGDLS and CDR2 YYNGEE come from the germline V gene. The CDR3 reads CASSPFVAASGANVLTF. CDR3 DNA: TGTGCCAGCAGCCCTTTTGTCGCGGCCTCTGGGGCCAACGTCCTGACTTTC.

This chain joins TRBV6-2 or TRBV6-3 and TRBJ1-5; the D is unclear. V lost 2 bases and J lost 9, with 5 bases in between. CDR3 size: 11 residues. In germline, CDR1 is MNHEY, CDR2 SVGEGT. The CDR3 here is CASSYGGPQHF. The CDR3 DNA reads TGTGCCAGCAGTTACGGTGGGCCCCAGCATTTT.

CDR3 DNA: TGTGCCAGCAGCTTATATGCACCGAACACTGAAGCTTTCTTT. It is translated as CASSLYAPNTEAFF. The chain has TRBV11-2 and TRBJ1-1, with D hard to call. The germline CDR1 and CDR2 sequences are SGHAT and FQNNGV. The CDR3 runs 14 residues. V shed 2 bases and J shed 1 base, with 8 bases lying between them.

The rearrangement joins TRBV30 to TRBJ1-2; D ambiguous. This CDR3 has 14 residues. Germline lookup yields CDR1 GTSNPN and CDR2 SVGIG (reference sequence). Trimming removed 0 bases from V and 2 bases from J, with 10 bases in between. CDR3 DNA sequence: TGTGCCTGGAGTGTACATCGGGCCAACTATGGCTACACCTTC. Its protein product is CAWSVHRANYGYTF.

The chain employs TRBV28 and TRBJ1-1, with TRBD1 as a possible D gene (6 bases). The CDR3 extends over 14 amino acids. Trimming removed 1 base from V and 11 bases from J, with 17 bases in between. Germline-derived CDR1 and CDR2 are MDHEN and SYDVKM. The chain's CDR3 is CASSLSAYRDRAFF. The CDR3 DNA is TGTGCCAGCAGTTTATCCGCCTACAGGGATAGGGCTTTCTTT.

The chain employs TRBV27 and TRBJ2-3; D unclear. The CDR3 consists of 15 residues. V was shortened by 2 bases and J by 5 bases, with 14 bases between the two germline ends. CDR1 and CDR2 from the germline V gene are MNHEY and SMNVEV (reference sequence). In DNA, the CDR3 is TGTGCCAGCAGTTTAGTAGCTAGAATGTTAGATACGCAGTATTTT. This gives the protein CASSLVARMLDTQYF.

This chain joins TRBV9 and TRBJ1-2; 7 positions match TRBD1. J gave up 6 bases and V 3 bases, and 11 bases lay outside the gene matches. This CDR3 region has 15 residues. Per germline, CDR1 SGDLS and CDR2 YYNGEE. The CDR3 loop reads CASSAQSGQLNGYTF. CDR3 nucleotides: TGTGCCAGCAGCGCTCAATCGGGACAGTTAAATGGCTACACCTTC.

V gene TRBV4-1 combines with J gene TRBJ1-4; D is uncertain. V dropped 2 bases and J dropped 0 bases, with 13 bases sitting between them. This CDR3 has 17 amino acids. The germline V gene encodes CDR1 MGHRA and CDR2 YSYEKL. Here the CDR3 reads CASSQNSDDATNEKLFF. CDR3 in DNA: TGCGCCAGCAGCCAAAATTCTGATGACGCAACTAATGAAAAACTGTTTTTT.

The chain is built from TRBV5-1 and TRBJ2-7; TRBD2 aligns across 10 bases. CDR1 SGHRS and CDR2 YFSETQ come from the germline V gene. The CDR3 extends over 20 amino acids. V trimming: 0 bases; J trimming: 3 bases; junction bases outside the gene matches: 18. CDR3 residues: CASSLGVLAGYPRGNYEQYF. The DNA for the CDR3 is TGCGCCAGCAGCTTGGGGGTACTAGCGGGATATCCCCGGGGGAACTACGAGCAGTACTTC.

In DNA, the CDR3 is TGTGCCAGCAGCCAGTTTTATGGGCTGGATTCACCCCTCCACTTT. As protein: CASSQFYGLDSPLHF. The chain carries TRBV7-6 and TRBJ1-6, with D unclear. The germline V and J ends were trimmed by 5 bases and 8 bases, with 16 bases remaining between them. Germline CDR1 and CDR2: SGHVS and FNYEAQ. The CDR3 totals 15 residues.

The V and J genes are TRBV24-1 and TRBJ2-6; no definite D call. The CDR3 length is 16 residues. Germline loops: CDR1 KGHDR, CDR2 SFDVKD. Trimming removed 4 bases at V and 0 bases at J, with 9 bases between. The CDR3 protein is CATSDSRASGANVLTF. DNA for the CDR3: TGTGCCACCAGTGACTCTCGGGCCTCTGGGGCCAACGTCCTGACTTTC.

This clone was counted a few times. The gene calls are TRBV6-5 and TRBJ1-1; unclear D gene. This CDR3 comprises 10 residues. V was clipped by 8 bases and J by 1 base, with 2 bases between them. Germline CDR1 is MNHEY and CDR2 is SVGAGI. CDR3 sequence (DNA): TGTGCCAGCCAGAACACTGAAGCTTTCTTT. It encodes CASQNTEAFF.

The genes are TRBV6-1 and TRBJ1-3, with 7 bases matching TRBD1. CDR3 length equals 14 residues. The germline V gene encodes CDR1 MNHNS and CDR2 SASEGT. After removal of 7 bases from V and 2 bases from J, the junction contained 5 bases not matched to a gene. DNA for the CDR3: TGTGCCAGCACCCACAGGGGTGCTGGAAACACCATATATTTT. It encodes CASTHRGAGNTIYF.

The V call is TRBV30, the J call TRBJ2-7; 13 bases are shared with TRBD2. The CDR3 runs to 16 residues. V lost 1 base to trimming and J lost 4 bases; unmatched junction nucleotides: 7. The V gene's germline CDR1 is GTSNPN and CDR2 SVGIG (reference sequence). The CDR3 reads CAWSGGLAGRRYEQYF. CDR3 sequence (DNA): TGTGCCTGGAGTGGGGGACTAGCGGGACGTCGGTACGAGCAGTACTTC.

This chain connects TRBV28 to TRBJ1-5; TRBD1 is a possible D gene (5 bases). The CDR3 is made up of 18 amino acids. Trimming removed 3 bases at V and 4 bases at J, with 22 bases between. Per the germline V gene, CDR1 is MDHEN and CDR2 is SYDVKM. DNA for the CDR3: TGTGCCAGCAGTTTGAGGCAGGGATGGCCGGGGAGTAATCAGCCCCAGCATTTT. Its protein is CASSLRQGWPGSNQPQHF. Complete variable domain (other parts from reference TRBV28 and TRBJ1-5): DVKVTQSSRYLVKRTGEKVFLECVQDMDHENMFWYRQDPGLGLRLIYFSYDVKMKEKGDIPEGYSVSREKKERFSLILESASTNQTSMYLCASSLRQGWPGSNQPQHFGDGTRLSIL.